These 2 T cell receptor beta chains were all obtained from the same sample, sequenced in a study of cytomegalovirus exposure and HLA in healthy donors. Primers: 60 Vbeta forward and 13 Jbeta reverse. TCRdb's table, derived via immunoSEQ multiplex PCR, lists solely in-frame clones and lacks some. The sample includes 250,000 to 300,000 clones, nearly 95% seen only once; the top ten take about 1.7%. The specimen was PBMCs. These receptors all stem from a girl between 2 and 10 years old in good health and CMV-seronegative.

The J gene is TRBJ1-1, the V gene TRBV29-1; 8 nucleotides match TRBD1. Trimming removed 7 bases from V and 7 bases from J; junction bases left unmatched: 8. The length of the CDR3 is 12 residues. CDR1 SQVTM and CDR2 ANQGSEA come from the germline V gene. CDR3 nucleotide sequence: TGCAGCGCCCCGGGACAGGCGAATGAAGCTTTCTTT. As protein: CSAPGQANEAFF.

This rearrangement joins TRBV5-1 to TRBJ2-3, with 15 bases matching TRBD2. CDR3 length: 18 amino acids. In germline, CDR1 is SGHRS, CDR2 YFSETQ. The V gene end was trimmed by 4 bases and the J gene end by 1 base; junction bases not matched to a gene: 7. The CDR3 DNA is TGCGCCAGCAGCCCCGGACTAGCGGGGGGGCGAGGCACAGATACGCAGTATTTT. Its translation is CASSPGLAGGRGTDTQYF.